These T cell receptor beta chains were read from a single sample in a study of blood T cells in healthy people across ages. TCRdb reprocessed the 5' RACE reads with MiXCR, giving one entry per CDR3 protein. The sample has over 450,000 distinct CDR3 sequences, approximately 25% seen once. The sample was also reused in another study, on T cells of mothers and their children.

The sample consisted of blood. The receptors originated from a boy aged 10-17 years in good health. Both conserved end residues are part of each CDR3. A D gene is named only where the DNA matches it firmly. Some rows mark clone size as missing; the rest say once, few, many or name a class of expanded clone.

size | J | V | D | CDR3 | DNA
few | TRBJ2-7 | TRBV4-3 | TRBD2 | CASSQDRGGRAYEQYF | TGCGCCAGCAGCCAAGATCGAGGCGGGAGGGCCTACGAGCAGTACTTC
NA | TRBJ2-5 | TRBV12-3/TRBV12-4 | NA | CASSFPHPGHSQETQYF | TGTGCCAGCAGTTTCCCCCACCCGGGACACTCACAAGAGACCCAGTACTTC
few | TRBJ2-5 | TRBV21-1 | NA | CASSKNGGGGQETQYF | TGTGCCAGCAGCAAAAATGGGGGCGGCGGGCAAGAGACCCAGTACTTC
NA | TRBJ1-6 | TRBV6-2/TRBV6-3 | NA | CASRTGSPLHF | TGTGCCAGCAGGACCGGCTCACCCCTCCACTTT
NA | TRBJ2-7 | TRBV6-5 | NA | CASSYYRTGLNEQYF | TGTGCCAGCAGTTATTACCGGACTGGGTTGAACGAGCAGTACTTC
NA | TRBJ2-7 | TRBV7-6 | TRBD1 | CASSLSTGYRDEQYF | TGTGCCAGCAGCTTATCGACAGGGTACAGGGACGAGCAGTACTTC
NA | TRBJ2-7 | TRBV4-1 | TRBD2 | CASSHASGRYEQYF | TGTGCCAGCAGCCACGCTAGCGGGAGGTACGAGCAGTACTTC
NA | TRBJ2-2 | TRBV7-2 | TRBD2 | CASSARGRLAYTGELFF | TGTGCCAGCAGCGCACGGGGGAGACTAGCGTACACCGGGGAGCTGTTTTTT
NA | TRBJ1-2 | TRBV5-1 | NA | CASSLPGYGYTF | TGCGCCAGCAGCTTGCCGGGCTATGGCTACACCTTC
NA | TRBJ1-1 | TRBV4-1 | NA | CASSQGLSGNTEAFF | TGCGCCAGCAGCCAAGGTCTTTCAGGGAACACTGAAGCTTTCTTT
NA | TRBJ2-1 | TRBV6-2/TRBV6-3 | NA | CASSYSGYGTGTYNEQFF | TGTGCCAGCAGTTACTCGGGATACGGGACTGGCACATACAATGAGCAGTTCTTC
NA | TRBJ2-3 | TRBV6-2/TRBV6-3 | TRBD2 | CASSGLAKDTQYF | TGTGCCAGCAGTGGACTAGCAAAAGATACGCAGTATTTT
NA | TRBJ2-1 | TRBV4-3 | TRBD1 | CASSRAHRDRVYNEQFF | TGCGCCAGCAGCCGCGCCCACCGGGACAGAGTCTACAATGAGCAGTTCTTC
NA | TRBJ1-4 | TRBV12-3/TRBV12-4 | TRBD1 | CASSPPGTGDEKLFF | TGTGCCAGCAGTCCACCCGGGACAGGGGATGAAAAACTGTTTTTT
NA | TRBJ2-7 | TRBV14 | NA | CASSQIYRTYEQYF | TGTGCCAGCAGCCAAATATACAGAACCTACGAGCAGTACTTC
NA | TRBJ2-5 | TRBV5-6 | NA | CASSLGLGAETPYF | TGTGCCAGCAGCTTGGGTCTAGGGGCGGAGACCCCGTACTTC
NA | TRBJ1-4 | TRBV2 | NA | CASSFIGLAGAATNEKLFF | TGTGCCAGCAGCTTCATAGGACTGGCAGGGGCCGCAACTAATGAAAAACTGTTTTTT
NA | TRBJ1-1 | TRBV9 | NA | CASSVRGTDTEAFF | TGTGCCAGCAGCGTACGGGGGACTGACACTGAAGCTTTCTTT
NA | TRBJ2-5 | TRBV7-3 | NA | CASSLTGDSRETQYF | TGTGCCAGCAGCTTAACAGGGGATAGTAGAGAGACCCAGTACTTC
NA | TRBJ2-2 | TRBV28 | TRBD2 | CASSFLYPSGDTGELFF | TGTGCCAGCAGTTTTTTGTATCCTAGCGGGGACACCGGGGAGCTGTTTTTT
NA | TRBJ2-1 | TRBV18 | TRBD1 | CASSRETGGSYNEQFF | TGTGCCAGCTCACGCGAGACAGGGGGCTCCTACAATGAGCAGTTCTTC
few | TRBJ2-4 | TRBV9 | NA | CASSVAGYGNIQYF | TGTGCCAGCAGCGTAGCAGGTTACGGAAACATTCAGTACTTC
few | TRBJ1-6 | TRBV25-1 | NA | CASISTAYNSPLHF | TGTGCCAGCATATCCACAGCTTATAATTCACCCCTCCACTTT
many | TRBJ2-7 | TRBV28 | TRBD1 | CASRGTGGSREQYF | TGTGCCAGCAGAGGGACAGGGGGATCGAGAGAGCAGTACTTC
NA | TRBJ1-5 | TRBV7-2 | NA | CASSGGGLTSNQPQHF | TGTGCCAGCAGTGGAGGGGGGCTCACTAGCAATCAGCCCCAGCATTTT
NA | TRBJ1-5 | TRBV6-5 | NA | CASSPRGGSNQPQHF | TGTGCCAGCAGCCCCAGAGGGGGTAGCAATCAGCCCCAGCATTTT
NA | TRBJ2-5 | TRBV6-5 | NA | CASSRQPTRGETQYF | TGTGCCAGCAGTCGTCAGCCCACCCGGGGAGAGACCCAGTACTTC
NA | TRBJ2-7 | TRBV15 | NA | CATSRDEFRAYF | TGTGCCACCAGCAGAGATGAATTTAGGGCGTACTTC
NA | TRBJ1-1 | TRBV5-1 | NA | CASSLSGLRNTEAFF | TGCGCCAGCAGCTTGAGTGGACTCAGGAACACTGAAGCTTTCTTT
few | TRBJ2-5 | TRBV2 | TRBD2 | CASLAGELQETQYF | TGTGCCAGCCTAGCGGGAGAGCTCCAAGAGACCCAGTACTTC
NA | TRBJ1-1 | TRBV7-3 | TRBD1 | CAGSLDRDTEAFF | TGTGCCGGCAGCTTAGACAGGGACACTGAAGCTTTCTTT